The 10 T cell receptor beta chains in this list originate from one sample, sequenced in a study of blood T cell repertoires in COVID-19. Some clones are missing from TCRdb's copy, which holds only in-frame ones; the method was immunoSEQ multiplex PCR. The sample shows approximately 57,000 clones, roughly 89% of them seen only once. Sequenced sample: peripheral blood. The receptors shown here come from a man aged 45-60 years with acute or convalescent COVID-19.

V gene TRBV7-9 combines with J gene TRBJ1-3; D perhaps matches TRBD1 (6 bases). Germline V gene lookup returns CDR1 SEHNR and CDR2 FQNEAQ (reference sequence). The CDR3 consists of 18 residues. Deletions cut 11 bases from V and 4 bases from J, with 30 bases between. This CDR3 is CAGDFLTFRGTVGNTIYF. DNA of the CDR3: TGTGCCGGCGACTTTCTCACCTTCAGGGGCACGGTGGGAAACACCATATATTTT.

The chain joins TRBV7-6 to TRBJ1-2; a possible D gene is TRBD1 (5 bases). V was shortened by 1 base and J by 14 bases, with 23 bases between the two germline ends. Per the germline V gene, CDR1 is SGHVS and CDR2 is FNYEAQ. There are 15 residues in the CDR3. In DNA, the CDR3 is TGTGCCAGCAGCTTAGAGGGGACTGCCTGGAGAAGCTTTACCTTC. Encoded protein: CASSLEGTAWRSFTF.

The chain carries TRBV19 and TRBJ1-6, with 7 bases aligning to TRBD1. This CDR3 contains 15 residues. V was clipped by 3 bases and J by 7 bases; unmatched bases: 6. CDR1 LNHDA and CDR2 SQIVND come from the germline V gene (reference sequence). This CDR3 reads CASSISGGQNSPLHF. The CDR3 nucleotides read TGTGCCAGTAGTATCTCAGGGGGTCAAAATTCACCCCTCCACTTT.

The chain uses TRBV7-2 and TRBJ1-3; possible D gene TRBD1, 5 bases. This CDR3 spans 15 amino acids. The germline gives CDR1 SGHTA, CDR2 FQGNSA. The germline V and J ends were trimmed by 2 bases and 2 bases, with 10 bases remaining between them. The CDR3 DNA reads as TGTGCCAGCAGCTTACAGGGAGGAACTGGAAACACCATATATTTT. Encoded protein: CASSLQGGTGNTIYF.

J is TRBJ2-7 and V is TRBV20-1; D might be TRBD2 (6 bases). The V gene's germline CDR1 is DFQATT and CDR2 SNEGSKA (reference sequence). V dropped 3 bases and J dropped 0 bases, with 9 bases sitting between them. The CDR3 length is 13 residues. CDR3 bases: TGCAGTGCTAGTTCCGGGGGCTCCTACGAGCAGTACTTC. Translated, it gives CSASSGGSYEQYF.

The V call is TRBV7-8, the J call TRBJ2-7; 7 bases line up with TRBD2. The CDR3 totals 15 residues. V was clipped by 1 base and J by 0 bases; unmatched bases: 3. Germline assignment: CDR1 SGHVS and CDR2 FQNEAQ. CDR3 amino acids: CASSLVAGFSYEQYF. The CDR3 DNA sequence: TGTGCCAGCAGCTTAGTAGCGGGCTTCTCCTACGAGCAGTACTTC.

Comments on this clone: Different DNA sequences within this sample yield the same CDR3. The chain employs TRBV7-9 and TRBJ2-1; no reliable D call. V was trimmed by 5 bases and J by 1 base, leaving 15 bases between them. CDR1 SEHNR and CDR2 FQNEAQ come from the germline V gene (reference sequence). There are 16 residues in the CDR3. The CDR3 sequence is CASSPERASSYNEQFF. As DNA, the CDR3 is TGTGCCAGCAGCCCCGAGAGAGCGTCTTCCTACAATGAGCAGTTCTTC.

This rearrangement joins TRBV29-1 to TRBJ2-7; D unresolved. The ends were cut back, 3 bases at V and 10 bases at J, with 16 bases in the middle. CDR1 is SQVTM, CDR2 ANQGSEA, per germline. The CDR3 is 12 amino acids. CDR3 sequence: CSVDTPPGPQYF. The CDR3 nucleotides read TGCAGCGTTGACACCCCACCAGGCCCTCAGTACTTC.

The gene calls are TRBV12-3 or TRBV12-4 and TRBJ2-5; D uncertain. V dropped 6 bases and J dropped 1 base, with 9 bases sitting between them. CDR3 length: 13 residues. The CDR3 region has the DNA TGTGCCAGCAGCCCAACAACCCAAGAGACCCAGTACTTC. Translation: CASSPTTQETQYF.

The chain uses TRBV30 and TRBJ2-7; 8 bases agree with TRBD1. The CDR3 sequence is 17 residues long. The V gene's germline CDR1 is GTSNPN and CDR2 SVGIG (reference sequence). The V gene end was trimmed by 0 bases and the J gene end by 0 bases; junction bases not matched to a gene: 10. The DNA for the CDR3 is TGTGCCTGGAGTGTGGGTCTTTTAGGACAGGGCTCCTACGAGCAGTACTTC. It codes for CAWSVGLLGQGSYEQYF.